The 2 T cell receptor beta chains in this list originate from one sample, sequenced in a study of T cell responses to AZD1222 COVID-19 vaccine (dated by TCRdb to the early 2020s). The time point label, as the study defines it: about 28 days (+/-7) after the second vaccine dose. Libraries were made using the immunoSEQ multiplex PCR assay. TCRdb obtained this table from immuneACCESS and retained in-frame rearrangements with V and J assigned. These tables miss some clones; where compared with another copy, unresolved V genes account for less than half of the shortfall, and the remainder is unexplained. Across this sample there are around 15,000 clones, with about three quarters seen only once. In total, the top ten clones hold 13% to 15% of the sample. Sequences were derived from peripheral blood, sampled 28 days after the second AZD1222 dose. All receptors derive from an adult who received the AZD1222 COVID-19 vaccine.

The CDR3 DNA follows: TGTGCCTGGAGTGTTGCACTACCCGCCTACGAGCAGTACTTC. Protein product: CAWSVALPAYEQYF. The V call is TRBV30, the J call TRBJ2-7; the D is unclear. The CDR3 has 14 amino acids. The V and J ends lost 0 bases and 2 bases respectively, with 11 bases between them. CDR1 is GTSNPN and CDR2 is SVGIG in the germline V gene (reference sequence).

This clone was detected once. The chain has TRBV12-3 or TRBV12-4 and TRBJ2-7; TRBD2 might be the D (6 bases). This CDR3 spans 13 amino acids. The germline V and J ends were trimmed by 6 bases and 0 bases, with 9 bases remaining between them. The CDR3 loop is CASSAGSSYEQYF. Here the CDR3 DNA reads TGTGCCAGCAGCGCCGGGAGCTCCTACGAGCAGTACTTC.